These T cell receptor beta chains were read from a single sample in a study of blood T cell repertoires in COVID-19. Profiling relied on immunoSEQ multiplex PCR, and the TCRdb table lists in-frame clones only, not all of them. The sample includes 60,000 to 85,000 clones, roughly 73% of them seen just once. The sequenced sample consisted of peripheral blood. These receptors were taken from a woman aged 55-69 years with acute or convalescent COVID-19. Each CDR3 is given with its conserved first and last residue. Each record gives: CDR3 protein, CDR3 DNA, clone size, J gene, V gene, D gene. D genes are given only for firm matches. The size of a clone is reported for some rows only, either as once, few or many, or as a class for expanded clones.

CDR3aa: CATSSGGGTDTQYF
CDR3nt: TGTGCCACCAGCAGCGGGGGGGGCACAGATACGCAGTATTTT
abundance: .
j_gene: TRBJ2-3
v_gene: TRBV15
d_gene: TRBD2

CDR3aa: CASSREGNYEQYF
CDR3nt: TGTGCCAGCAGCCGGGAGGGGAACTACGAGCAGTACTTC
abundance: .
j_gene: TRBJ2-7
v_gene: TRBV5-4
d_gene: TRBD2

CDR3aa: CASSSPEAGTGELFF
CDR3nt: TGCGCCAGCAGCTCCCCCGAAGCAGGCACCGGGGAGCTGTTTTTT
abundance: .
j_gene: TRBJ2-2
v_gene: TRBV5-1
d_gene: .

CDR3aa: CASSILTGGDTDTQYF
CDR3nt: TGTGCCAGTAGTATTCTGACAGGGGGTGACACAGATACGCAGTATTTT
abundance: .
j_gene: TRBJ2-3
v_gene: TRBV19
d_gene: TRBD1

CDR3aa: CASSQGQAASYEQYF
CDR3nt: TGTGCCAGCAGCCAAGGGCAAGCGGCTTCCTACGAGCAGTACTTC
abundance: once
j_gene: TRBJ2-7
v_gene: TRBV3-1/TRBV3-2
d_gene: .

CDR3aa: CASSYSGSPSYEQYF
CDR3nt: TGTGCCAGCAGTTATTCGGGGTCTCCCTCCTACGAGCAGTACTTC
abundance: .
j_gene: TRBJ2-7
v_gene: TRBV6-5
d_gene: .

CDR3aa: CASSPTGTGNGNTIYF
CDR3nt: TGTGCCAGCTCACCTACCGGGACAGGGAATGGAAACACCATATATTTT
abundance: .
j_gene: TRBJ1-3
v_gene: TRBV18
d_gene: TRBD1

CDR3aa: CAWAGTGGTFNEKLFF
CDR3nt: TGTGCCTGGGCCGGGACAGGGGGGACTTTTAATGAAAAACTGTTTTTT
abundance: .
j_gene: TRBJ1-4
v_gene: TRBV30
d_gene: TRBD1

CDR3aa: CASSLSGGYPDTQYF
CDR3nt: TGTGCCAGCTCTCTAAGCGGGGGTTACCCAGATACGCAGTATTTT
abundance: .
j_gene: TRBJ2-3
v_gene: TRBV18
d_gene: TRBD2

CDR3aa: CASSYLTGEKLFF
CDR3nt: TGTGCCAGCAGTTACCTGACAGGCGAAAAACTGTTTTTT
abundance: .
j_gene: TRBJ1-4
v_gene: TRBV27
d_gene: .

CDR3aa: CSASSFVGTGVEQYF
CDR3nt: TGCAGTGCTAGTAGCTTCGTTGGGACAGGGGTAGAGCAGTACTTC
abundance: .
j_gene: TRBJ2-7
v_gene: TRBV20-1
d_gene: TRBD1

CDR3aa: CASSEAAFNYGYTF
CDR3nt: TGTGCCAGCAGTGAAGCAGCTTTTAACTATGGCTACACCTTC
abundance: .
j_gene: TRBJ1-2
v_gene: TRBV6-1
d_gene: .

CDR3aa: CASTERGDLQETQYF
CDR3nt: TGTGCCAGCACGGAGCGGGGGGACCTCCAAGAGACCCAGTACTTC
abundance: .
j_gene: TRBJ2-5
v_gene: TRBV3-1/TRBV3-2
d_gene: TRBD2

CDR3aa: CASSPDGIYGYTF
CDR3nt: TGTGCCAGCTCCCCAGACGGGATTTATGGCTACACCTTC
abundance: .
j_gene: TRBJ1-2
v_gene: TRBV6-6
d_gene: .

CDR3aa: CATSRGGGADTQYF
CDR3nt: TGTGCCACCAGCAGAGGCGGGGGGGCAGATACGCAGTATTTT
abundance: .
j_gene: TRBJ2-3
v_gene: TRBV15
d_gene: TRBD2

CDR3aa: CAWRDRAASYEQYF
CDR3nt: TGTGCCTGGAGGGACAGGGCCGCATCCTACGAGCAGTACTTC
abundance: .
j_gene: TRBJ2-7
v_gene: TRBV30
d_gene: TRBD1

CDR3aa: CASSRDREKLFF
CDR3nt: TGTGCCAGCAGCAGGGACAGGGAAAAACTGTTTTTT
abundance: .
j_gene: TRBJ1-4
v_gene: TRBV6-4
d_gene: TRBD1

CDR3aa: CATSALAGGPAEQFF
CDR3nt: TGTGCCACCAGTGCCTTAGCGGGGGGGCCGGCTGAGCAGTTCTTC
abundance: .
j_gene: TRBJ2-1
v_gene: TRBV24-1
d_gene: TRBD2

CDR3aa: CASSIVQGRTPALHF
CDR3nt: TGTGCCAGTAGTATAGTGCAGGGAAGGACCCCGGCCCTCCACTTT
abundance: .
j_gene: TRBJ1-6
v_gene: TRBV19
d_gene: .

CDR3aa: CASSPGGGLYEQYF
CDR3nt: TGCGCCAGCAGCCCCGGCGGGGGTCTCTACGAGCAGTACTTC
abundance: .
j_gene: TRBJ2-7
v_gene: TRBV5-1
d_gene: TRBD2

CDR3aa: CASSVGGLKQETQYF
CDR3nt: TGTGCCAGCAGCGTAGGAGGTTTGAAACAAGAGACCCAGTACTTC
abundance: .
j_gene: TRBJ2-5
v_gene: TRBV9
d_gene: .

CDR3aa: CASSRLSGGGRSTDTQYF
CDR3nt: TGTGCCAGCAGCCGGCTTAGCGGGGGGGGACGTAGCACAGATACGCAGTATTTT
abundance: .
j_gene: TRBJ2-3
v_gene: TRBV3-1/TRBV3-2
d_gene: TRBD2

CDR3aa: CASSFIPRINEQFF
CDR3nt: TGTGCCAGCAGCTTTATCCCTAGGATCAATGAGCAGTTCTTC
abundance: .
j_gene: TRBJ2-1
v_gene: TRBV7-8
d_gene: .

CDR3aa: CSVGVRGGTEAFF
CDR3nt: TGCAGCGTTGGAGTAAGAGGCGGCACTGAAGCTTTCTTT
abundance: .
j_gene: TRBJ1-1
v_gene: TRBV29-1
d_gene: .

CDR3aa: CASSIRQGDTEAFF
CDR3nt: TGTGCCAGTAGTATAAGACAGGGGGACACTGAAGCTTTCTTT
abundance: .
j_gene: TRBJ1-1
v_gene: TRBV19
d_gene: TRBD1